This T cell receptor beta chain was retrieved from a study of fetal regulatory T cell absence and autoimmunity. A remark on this clone: Its antigen is unknown.

Repertoires were generated with immunoSEQ multiplex PCR, while TCRdb's copy carries only in-frame clones and drops some. The sample contains some 87,000 clones, 55% to 75% of which appear only once. Overall study findings and caveats: TRB gene family usage was broadly similar in cord blood and pancreas. Some top pancreas TCR clones were over 95-fold enriched versus cord blood.

Sequenced: pancreas tissue. This TCR was recovered from a male donor with IPEX syndrome.

Here the CDR3 DNA reads TGCGCCAGCAGCCAGGACCGGCGGACAGTCCCGAACTATGGCTACACCTTC. It is translated as CASSQDRRTVPNYGYTF. This chain joins TRBV4-3 and TRBJ1-2; possible D gene TRBD1, 6 bases. V shed 3 bases and J shed 2 bases, with 19 bases lying between them. From germline, CDR1 is LGHNA and CDR2 YSLEER. This CDR3 comprises 17 residues.